This entry lists 11 T cell receptor beta chains sequenced from one sample in a study of blood T cell repertoires in COVID-19. Assay: immunoSEQ multiplex PCR; the TCRdb copy retains only in-frame clones and omits some. The profile shows some 170,000 clones, approximately 90% of them singletons. Sequencing used peripheral blood. The source of these receptors is a woman aged 45-65 years with acute or convalescent COVID-19.

The chain couples TRBV15 to TRBJ2-7, with D possibly matching TRBD1 (6 bases). CDR1 and CDR2 from the germline V gene are LNHNV and YYDKDF (reference sequence). This CDR3 is 16 amino acids long. Trimming removed 1 base from V and 0 bases from J, with 13 bases in between. The CDR3 sequence: CATSRVWAGASYEQYF. For the CDR3, the DNA is TGTGCCACCAGCAGAGTTTGGGCAGGGGCCTCCTACGAGCAGTACTTC.

The chain uses TRBV12-3 or TRBV12-4 and TRBJ1-2; 8 bases match TRBD1. CDR3 length equals 11 residues. The ends lost 9 bases at V and 7 bases at J; junction bases unmatched: 4. The CDR3 spells CASGQGSGYTF. DNA of the CDR3: TGTGCCAGTGGACAGGGCAGTGGCTACACCTTC.

The J gene is TRBJ1-5, the V gene TRBV2; the D gene is possibly TRBD1 (6 bases). Looked up from germline, CDR1 is SNHLY and CDR2 is FYNNEI. V lost 7 bases and J 9 bases, leaving 16 bases between the germline ends. CDR3 size: 13 residues. In DNA form, the CDR3 reads TGTGCCAGCAAGGGGTGGGGGCCACGGCCCCAGCATTTT. Its protein is CASKGWGPRPQHF.

Only a few counts were recorded for this clone. The chain's CDR3 is CASSYDVAVDTQYF. As DNA, the CDR3 is TGTGCCAGCAGTTATGACGTCGCGGTTGATACGCAGTATTTT. V and J are TRBV6-2 or TRBV6-3 and TRBJ2-3; the D is unclear. The CDR3 has 14 amino acids. Germline-derived CDR1 and CDR2 are MNHEY and SVGEGT. The V end lost 3 bases, the J end lost 6 bases, and 13 bases lay between the germline ends.

The rearrangement links TRBV7-8 to TRBJ2-5; D not certain. This CDR3 has 13 residues. CDR1 and CDR2 (germline): SGHVS, FQNEAQ. Trimming stripped 3 bases from V and 0 bases from J, with 5 bases between. Here the CDR3 reads CASSLSYQETQYF. CDR3 coding DNA: TGTGCCAGCAGCTTGTCCTACCAAGAGACCCAGTACTTC. Full variable domain (rest looked up from reference TRBV7-8 and TRBJ2-5): GAGVSQSPRYKVAKRGQDVALRCDPISGHVSLFWYQQALGQGPEFLTYFQNEAQLDKSGLPSDRFFAERPEGSVSTLKIQRTQQEDSAVYLCASSLSYQETQYFGPGTRLLVL.

This sequence joins TRBV15 and TRBJ2-3, with D unresolved. The CDR3 is made up of 13 amino acids. V shed 1 base and J shed 1 base, with 3 bases lying between them. The V gene's germline CDR1 is LNHNV and CDR2 YYDKDF (reference sequence). Here the CDR3 DNA reads TGTGCCACCAGCAGAGGCGGCACAGATACGCAGTATTTT. Amino acids: CATSRGGTDTQYF.

This chain joins TRBV19 and TRBJ1-1; 8 positions match TRBD1. This CDR3 region has 14 residues. Germline V gene data show CDR1 as LNHDA and CDR2 as SQIVND (reference sequence). Trimming removed 5 bases from V and 4 bases from J; junction bases left unmatched: 6. The chain's CDR3 is CASSLQGESTEAFF. The CDR3 DNA is TGTGCCAGTAGTTTACAGGGGGAGTCCACTGAAGCTTTCTTT.

The rearrangement uses TRBV7-9 and TRBJ2-3, with 7 bases identical to TRBD1. Germline V gene lookup returns CDR1 SEHNR and CDR2 FQNEAQ (reference sequence). The CDR3 covers 17 residues. The V gene end was trimmed by 3 bases and the J gene end by 5 bases; junction bases not matched to a gene: 14. The CDR3 sequence: CASSFSHRGWRGDTQYF. DNA of the CDR3: TGTGCCAGCAGCTTCTCCCACAGGGGATGGAGAGGAGATACGCAGTATTTT.

This chain connects TRBV7-2 to TRBJ2-5, with 7 bases that match TRBD1. This CDR3 is 13 amino acids long. Germline CDR1 SGHTA, CDR2 FQGNSA. Trimming removed 4 bases from V and 7 bases from J; junction bases left unmatched: 6. CDR3 in DNA: TGTGCCAGCAGCTCCGACAGGGCTGGGACCCAGTACTTC. Its translation is CASSSDRAGTQYF.

The chain joins TRBV6-5 to TRBJ2-6; D not resolved. Germline V gene sequence: CDR1 MNHEY, CDR2 SVGAGI. The CDR3 length is 13 residues. V was shortened by 8 bases and J by 4 bases, with 9 bases between the two germline ends. The CDR3 reads CASHSLGANVLTF. As DNA, the CDR3 is TGTGCCAGCCACAGTCTCGGGGCCAACGTCCTGACTTTC.

The chain carries TRBV7-8 and TRBJ1-6; D perhaps matches TRBD1 (5 bases). Germline lookup yields CDR1 SGHVS and CDR2 FQNEAQ. V was shortened by 4 bases and J by 8 bases, with 15 bases between the two germline ends. This CDR3 comprises 15 residues. As DNA, the CDR3 is TGTGCCAGCAGCTGGACAACGGGGGGGGATTCACCCCTCCACTTT. This translates into CASSWTTGGDSPLHF.